This T cell receptor (beta chain) comes out of a study of blood T cell repertoires in COVID-19. In the source study's methods: Reference gene primer amplification yielded estimated nucleated cell counts. TCRdb keeps only in-frame clones here, not all; method: immunoSEQ multiplex PCR. V and J calls and clone size are copied from that table; D and trimming were computed from the DNA. The sample shows more than 90,000 clones, around 80% of them seen only once. The count of this clone is one. Per germline, CDR1 SNHLY and CDR2 FYNNEI. Between the trimmed V and J ends, which lost 7 bases and 4 bases, there was a span of 13 bases. CDR3 size: 14 residues.

The sample taken for sequencing was peripheral blood. The chain recombines TRBV2 with TRBJ2-2, with D perhaps TRBD2 (7 bases). This clonotype originated in a woman in her seventies with acute or convalescent COVID-19. Written as DNA, the CDR3 is TGTGCCAGCAAGGGGGGGCTGAGCACCGGGGAGCTGTTTTTT. Protein product: CASKGGLSTGELFF.